These 14 T cell receptor beta chains were all obtained from the same sample, sequenced in a study of tumor-infiltrating lymphocytes in primary liver carcinoma. RNA was extracted from whole blood without cell sorting, alongside germline DNA. Total RNA (roughly 530 ng) served as template for TCR beta cDNA synthesis primed by a constant-region primer. Library construction for TCR beta comprised three nested multiplex PCR rounds performed with slightly modified ARM-PCR. TRBV1-TRBV30 forward and Cbeta reverse primers drove the first two approximately 10-cycle rounds. MiXCR, applied by TCRdb to the multiplex PCR reads, yields one record per CDR3 protein. This sample carries 150,000 to 200,000 distinct CDR3 sequences, around 60% of them seen once, and the ten largest clones take 6% to 8.5%. Sequencing was carried out using peripheral blood. Source of these receptors: a woman between 55 and 75 years old with primary liver carcinoma and hepatitis B virus infection.

This chain uses TRBV4-2 with TRBJ2-1; unclear D gene. Trimming left V 0 bases short and J 5 bases short, with 17 bases between. The CDR3 extends over 17 amino acids. Germline V gene data show CDR1 as LGHNA and CDR2 as YNFKEQ. CDR3 sequence reads: CASSQELAEPANNEQFF. For the CDR3, the DNA is TGTGCCAGCAGCCAAGAGCTGGCTGAGCCTGCAAACAATGAGCAGTTCTTC.

This clonotype was found once. A much larger clone lies a single base off, so this may be a read error. V is TRBV14 and J is TRBJ1-3; D may be TRBD1 (5 bases). Germline CDR1 and CDR2: SGHDN and FVKESK. The CDR3 has 16 amino acids. Trimming stripped 0 bases from V and 6 bases from J, with 15 bases between. Here the CDR3 reads CASSQDTRGRENTIYF. The CDR3 region has the DNA TGTGCCAGCAGCCAAGATACAAGGGGTCGGGAAAACACCATATATTTT.

Details on this clonotype: A junction end diverges from the germline sequence, so it may reflect a read error. The chain is built from TRBV12-3 or TRBV12-4 and TRBJ2-7; D is unclear. This CDR3 has 15 residues. The CDR3 DNA is TGTGCCAGCAGTTTAGTTCGACGGGTCAACTACAAGCAGTACTTC. This encodes CASSLVRRVNYKQYF.

As for this clonotype: A much bigger clone sits one base away, suggesting this may be a read error. The DNA for the CDR3 is TGTGCCAGCAGTAACAACTACTCAGGCATTCAGTACTTC. Its translation is CASSNNYSGIQYF. The V call is TRBV6-1, the J call TRBJ2-4; D ambiguous. V was shortened by 5 bases and J by 9 bases, with 14 bases between the two germline ends. The CDR3 loop spans 13 amino acids. Germline assignment: CDR1 MNHNS and CDR2 SASEGT.

V usage is TRBV5-8 and J usage is TRBJ2-3; 12 positions agree with TRBD2. The CDR3 extends over 16 amino acids. With V trimmed by 1 base and J by 5 bases, 5 bases remained unmatched. Germline V gene data show CDR1 as SGHTS and CDR2 as YDEGEE. Here the CDR3 DNA reads TGTGCCAGCAGCTTGAGACTAGCGGGAGAGAGAGATACGCAGTATTTT. Translation gives CASSLRLAGERDTQYF.

With respect to this clonotype: Since a much larger clone is just one base distant, this may be a read error. V usage is TRBV28 and J usage is TRBJ2-3; TRBD2 aligns across 9 bases. This CDR3 region has 13 residues. Germline CDR1 and CDR2: MDHEN and SYDVKM. With 11 bases clipped from V and 6 bases from J, the junction kept 9 bases outside the gene matches. The CDR3 loop is CASEFAGGDTQYF. DNA of the CDR3: TGTGCCTCTGAATTTGCGGGAGGGGATACGCAGTATTTT.

To note about this clonotype: A much bigger clone sits one base away, suggesting this may be a read error. The chain recombines TRBV7-8 with TRBJ2-3; D is perhaps TRBD2 (7 bases). The CDR3 contains 15 residues. Germline CDR1 reads SGHVS; CDR2 reads FQNEAQ. CDR3 region: CTSSWGGANTDTQYF. Here the CDR3 DNA reads TGTACCAGCAGCTGGGGGGGCGCCAACACAGATACGCAGTATTTT.

Notes on this clonotype: The conserved phenylalanine or tryptophan is not found at the CDR3 terminus, so this likely reflects a read error. CDR3 protein: CASSIRLAGGPYNEQFS. The CDR3 nucleotides are TGTGCCAGCAGTATCCGACTAGCCGGAGGGCCGTACAATGAGCAGTTCTCC. This sequence joins TRBV6-1 and TRBJ2-1, with 7 bases that match TRBD2. With V trimmed by 5 bases and J by 4 bases, 14 bases remained unmatched. The CDR3 consists of 17 residues. Germline CDR1 is MNHNS and CDR2 is SASEGT.

About this clonotype itself: A much larger clone differs by one base, so this may be a read error. The chain employs TRBV29-1 and TRBJ2-1, with TRBD1 matching over 10 bases. With 3 bases clipped from V and 2 bases from J, the junction kept 7 bases outside the gene matches. This CDR3 spans 16 amino acids. The germline CDR1 and CDR2 sequences are SQVTM and ANQGSEA. The CDR3 here is CSVEVDRGKTYNEQFF. The CDR3 nucleotides are TGCAGCGTTGAGGTGGACAGGGGGAAGACCTACAATGAGCAGTTCTTC.

This rearrangement joins TRBV28 to TRBJ2-3, with D hard to call. CDR1 MDHEN and CDR2 SYDVKM come from the germline V gene. Trimming removed 2 bases from V and 4 bases from J, with 7 bases in between. This CDR3 contains 13 residues. The CDR3 nucleotides are TGTGCCAGCAGTTTAGGGTCCCCAGATACGCAGTATTTT. Its protein is CASSLGSPDTQYF. The variable domain in full, completed from reference TRBV28 and TRBJ2-3, reads DVKVTQSSRYLVKRTGEKVFLECVQDMDHENMFWYRQDPGLGLRLIYFSYDVKMKEKGDIPEGYSVSREKKERFSLILESASTNQTSMYLCASSLGSPDTQYFGPGTRLTVL.

Regarding this clonotype: A much bigger clone sits one base away, suggesting this may be a read error. The J gene is TRBJ2-1, the V gene TRBV6-5; 7 bases fit TRBD2. This CDR3 is built from 14 residues. Germline lookup yields CDR1 MNHEY and CDR2 SVGAGI. The CDR3: CASSYEAGYKEQFF. The CDR3 DNA is TGTGCCAGCAGTTACGAAGCGGGATACAAGGAGCAGTTCTTC.

The rearrangement links TRBV12-3 or TRBV12-4 to TRBJ1-4; a possible D gene is TRBD1 (5 bases). The germline V and J ends were trimmed by 9 bases and 7 bases, with 18 bases remaining between them. This CDR3 has 14 amino acids. The CDR3 sequence: CASMGDLNGEKLFF. CDR3 bases: TGTGCCAGTATGGGGGACCTTAATGGTGAAAAACTGTTTTTT.

The chain uses TRBV12-5 and TRBJ2-7, with 9 bases aligning to TRBD2. J gave up 6 bases and V 1 base, and 13 bases lay outside the gene matches. Germline V gives CDR1 LGHNT, CDR2 FRNRAP. The CDR3 runs 17 residues. CDR3 region: CASGLATPGTSCSEQYF. In nucleotides, the CDR3 is TGTGCTAGTGGTTTGGCCACACCCGGGACTAGCTGTTCCGAGCAGTACTTC.

This clonotype was detected many times. This chain uses TRBV4-2 with TRBJ1-5; D is uncertain. Germline V CDR1 and CDR2: LGHNA, YNFKEQ. This CDR3 has 17 amino acids. V dropped 0 bases and J dropped 0 bases, with 12 bases sitting between them. The CDR3 DNA reads TGTGCCAGCAGCCAAGAAACCGGGTATTATAGCAATCAGCCCCAGCATTTT. It is translated as CASSQETGYYSNQPQHF.